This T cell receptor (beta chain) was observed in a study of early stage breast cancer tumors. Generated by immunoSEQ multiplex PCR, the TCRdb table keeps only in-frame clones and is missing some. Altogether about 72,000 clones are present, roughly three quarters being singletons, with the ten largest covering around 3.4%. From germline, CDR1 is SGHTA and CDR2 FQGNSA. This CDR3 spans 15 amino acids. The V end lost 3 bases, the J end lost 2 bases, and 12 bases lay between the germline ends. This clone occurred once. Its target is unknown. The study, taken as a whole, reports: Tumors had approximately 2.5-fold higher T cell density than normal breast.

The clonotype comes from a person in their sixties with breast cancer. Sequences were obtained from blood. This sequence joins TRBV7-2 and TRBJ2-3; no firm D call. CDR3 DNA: TGTGCCAGCAGCTTCGGGCGGCTACCCACAGATACGCAGTATTTT. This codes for CASSFGRLPTDTQYF.